The 29 T cell receptor beta chains in this list originate from one sample, sequenced in a study of T cell responses to AZD1222 COVID-19 vaccine. Clones were read by immunoSEQ multiplex PCR, and TCRdb kept only the in-frame ones, dropping some. The sample yields roughly 120,000 clones, about 92% seen once. The sequenced sample was peripheral blood, obtained on day 0 of AZD1222 vaccination. These receptors originate from an adult in good health.

J is TRBJ1-1 and V is TRBV14, with D unclear. Germline assignment: CDR1 SGHDN and CDR2 FVKESK. V was shortened by 0 bases and J by 1 base, with 3 bases between the two germline ends. The CDR3 runs to 13 residues. The CDR3 region is CASSQDENTEAFF. In DNA form, the CDR3 reads TGTGCCAGCAGCCAAGACGAGAACACTGAAGCTTTCTTT.

This clone was seen only once. The rearrangement joins TRBV7-2 to TRBJ2-2; D may be TRBD2 (6 bases). Germline V gene sequence: CDR1 SGHTA, CDR2 FQGNSA. V was trimmed by 3 bases and J by 4 bases, leaving 9 bases between them. The CDR3 is 14 amino acids. DNA of the CDR3: TGTGCCAGCAGCTTCTCCGGGGGCACCGGGGAGCTGTTTTTT. Protein: CASSFSGGTGELFF.

The V call is TRBV7-2, the J call TRBJ2-1, with 8 bases lining up with TRBD1. V lost 8 bases to trimming and J lost 4 bases; unmatched junction nucleotides: 10. The CDR3 has 15 amino acids. Germline CDR1 reads SGHTA; CDR2 reads FQGNSA. In DNA form, the CDR3 reads TGTGCCAGCGACCCAGGGGGCGGCGGGTACAATGAGCAGTTCTTC. Residues: CASDPGGGGYNEQFF.

The rearrangement joins TRBV14 to TRBJ1-5, with D perhaps TRBD1 (6 bases). The CDR3 extends over 15 amino acids. Trimming removed 0 bases at V and 5 bases at J, with 11 bases between. The germline gives CDR1 SGHDN, CDR2 FVKESK. CDR3: CASSQEGGTHQPQHF. CDR3 in DNA: TGTGCCAGCAGCCAAGAAGGGGGGACCCATCAGCCCCAGCATTTT.

The rearrangement joins TRBV19 to TRBJ2-7, with D possibly TRBD2 on 5 matching bases. In germline, CDR1 is LNHDA, CDR2 SQIVND (reference sequence). CDR3 length equals 14 residues. The V and J ends lost 3 bases and 1 base respectively, with 10 bases between them. In DNA form, the CDR3 reads TGTGCCAGTAGTATCCAACGGGGATCCTACGAGCAGTACTTC. Its translation is CASSIQRGSYEQYF.

The V call is TRBV25-1, the J call TRBJ1-1; D unclear. V was clipped by 5 bases and J by 4 bases, with 8 bases between them. CDR3 size: 12 residues. Germline lookup yields CDR1 MGHDK and CDR2 SYGVNS. CDR3: CASSLWGTEAFF. The CDR3 nucleotides read TGTGCCAGCAGTTTATGGGGCACTGAAGCTTTCTTT.

CDR3 amino acids: CASSINGVTEAFF. The CDR3 DNA reads TGTGCCAGTAGTATTAATGGGGTTACTGAAGCTTTCTTT. The V and J genes are TRBV19 and TRBJ1-1; D is unresolved. The germline V gene has CDR1 LNHDA and CDR2 SQIVND (reference sequence). This CDR3 has 13 amino acids. V was clipped by 3 bases and J by 5 bases, with 10 bases between them.

The V call is TRBV4-1, the J call TRBJ1-4, with D possibly being TRBD1 (5 bases). Germline V gene sequence: CDR1 MGHRA, CDR2 YSYEKL. V was trimmed by 1 base and J by 0 bases, leaving 15 bases between them. CDR3 length equals 18 residues. The CDR3 region has the DNA TGCGCCAGCAGCCAAGGGCGGGGGATACCCCCAACTAATGAAAAACTGTTTTTT. As protein: CASSQGRGIPPTNEKLFF.

V and J are TRBV11-2 and TRBJ2-7, with D perhaps TRBD1 (6 bases). The CDR3 totals 13 residues. The germline V gene has CDR1 SGHAT and CDR2 FQNNGV. Trimming left V 0 bases short and J 3 bases short, with 6 bases between. CDR3 protein: CASSLDRGYEQYF. Here the CDR3 DNA reads TGTGCCAGCAGCTTAGACAGGGGCTACGAGCAGTACTTC.

V gene TRBV11-3 combines with J gene TRBJ2-3, with 9 positions matching TRBD1. Looked up from germline, CDR1 is SGHNT and CDR2 is YENEEA. Unmatched junction bases numbered 5, after V lost 5 bases and J lost 8 bases. The CDR3 has 13 amino acids. As DNA, the CDR3 is TGTGCCAGCAGCGACGAACAGGGGGCTACGCAGTATTTT. Its translation: CASSDEQGATQYF.

The CDR3 spells CAWSIRAGAYEQYF. The CDR3 bases are TGTGCCTGGAGTATCAGGGCAGGGGCCTACGAGCAGTACTTC. The chain couples TRBV30 to TRBJ2-7, with D possibly being TRBD1 (6 bases). In germline, CDR1 is GTSNPN, CDR2 SVGIG (reference sequence). This CDR3 is 14 amino acids long. The germline V and J ends were trimmed by 2 bases and 2 bases, with 13 bases remaining between them.

V and J are TRBV28 and TRBJ2-5; the D call may be TRBD1 or TRBD2 (5 bases each). This CDR3 has 16 amino acids. Germline V gene lookup returns CDR1 MDHEN and CDR2 SYDVKM. The V end was cut by 4 bases, the J end by 3 bases, with 18 bases between. CDR3 sequence: CASSYPPGPNKETQYF. CDR3 sequence (DNA): TGTGCCAGCAGTTACCCACCGGGGCCAAACAAAGAGACCCAGTACTTC.

The CDR3 DNA follows: TGTGCCAGCAGCCAAGATCTAGCGGGAGATGTCTACAATGAGCAGTTCTTC. It translates to CASSQDLAGDVYNEQFF. The rearrangement uses TRBV4-2 and TRBJ2-1; 10 bases fit TRBD2. This CDR3 is 17 amino acids long. V trimming: 0 bases; J trimming: 3 bases; junction bases outside the gene matches: 5. Germline V gene sequence: CDR1 LGHNA, CDR2 YNFKEQ.

J is TRBJ1-1 and V is TRBV20-1; D gene unclear. The ends were cut back, 3 bases at V and 8 bases at J, with 7 bases in the middle. CDR1 is DFQATT, CDR2 SNEGSKA, per germline (reference sequence). The CDR3 runs to 10 residues. The chain's CDR3 is CSASGGEAFF. Written as DNA, the CDR3 is TGCAGTGCTAGTGGCGGGGAAGCTTTCTTT.

This chain joins TRBV15 and TRBJ1-2, with 7 nucleotides matching TRBD1. The ends lost 3 bases at V and 4 bases at J; junction bases unmatched: 2. Germline V gene sequence: CDR1 LNHNV, CDR2 YYDKDF (reference sequence). CDR3 length equals 13 residues. The chain's CDR3 is CATSRGQSYGYTF. The CDR3 DNA sequence: TGTGCCACCAGCAGGGGACAGTCCTATGGCTACACCTTC.

The chain has TRBV28 and TRBJ1-2; 11 bases fit TRBD1. The V gene's germline CDR1 is MDHEN and CDR2 SYDVKM. The CDR3 covers 15 residues. J lost 5 bases, V lost 7 bases, and 9 bases had no gene match. The CDR3 protein is CASTLGTGGGYGYTF. DNA for the CDR3: TGTGCCAGCACCCTCGGGACAGGGGGAGGGTATGGCTACACCTTC.

This clone was seen a single time. The chain is built from TRBV10-1 and TRBJ2-2, with D tentatively TRBD2 (5 bases). Trimming pared 8 bases from V and 1 base from J, leaving 8 bases between. From germline, CDR1 is WNHNN and CDR2 SYGVQD (reference sequence). CDR3 length: 13 residues. The CDR3 bases are TGCGCCAGCGGACTCCAGAACACCGGGGAGCTGTTTTTT. Its translation: CASGLQNTGELFF.

This clone has just one count. V and J are TRBV30 and TRBJ1-2; D is ambiguous. Trimming pared 7 bases from V and 3 bases from J, leaving 15 bases between. CDR3 size: 13 residues. Germline loops: CDR1 GTSNPN, CDR2 SVGIG (reference sequence). The CDR3 DNA follows: TGTGCCTCACTTTCCCCCGGAGACTATGGCTACACCTTC. Protein sequence: CASLSPGDYGYTF.

The J gene is TRBJ2-5, the V gene TRBV5-1; D is unresolved. This CDR3 is 13 amino acids long. V shed 4 bases and J shed 5 bases, with 12 bases lying between them. Germline V lookup: CDR1 SGHRS, CDR2 YFSETQ. CDR3 residues: CASSEGYLETQYF. The CDR3 nucleotides are TGCGCCAGCAGCGAAGGGTATCTTGAGACCCAGTACTTC.

The V and J genes are TRBV4-2 and TRBJ2-5; 10 positions agree with TRBD2. V was pared by 8 bases and J by 4 bases, with 10 bases of the junction left unmatched. There are 15 residues in the CDR3. Germline V gene data show CDR1 as LGHNA and CDR2 as YNFKEQ. The CDR3 is CASSRSAGGLETQYF. The CDR3 nucleotides are TGTGCCAGCTCCCGGTCAGCGGGAGGGTTAGAGACCCAGTACTTC.

The chain is built from TRBV20-1 and TRBJ1-2; D might be TRBD1 (5 bases). The germline gives CDR1 DFQATT, CDR2 SNEGSKA (reference sequence). The CDR3 loop spans 10 amino acids. Trimming removed 8 bases at V and 7 bases at J, with 11 bases between. CDR3 in DNA: TGCAGTTCGAGCGGGGGTGGCTACACCTTC. This codes for CSSSGGGYTF.

This chain connects TRBV6-5 to TRBJ1-2; D remains ambiguous. There are 13 residues in the CDR3. The germline V and J ends were trimmed by 5 bases and 2 bases, with 9 bases remaining between them. CDR1 is MNHEY and CDR2 is SVGAGI in the germline V gene. CDR3 coding DNA: TGTGCCAGCAGTACACCACGGAACTATGGCTACACCTTC. It yields the protein CASSTPRNYGYTF.

This CDR3 is CASSRGEGPYEQYF. CDR3 DNA sequence: TGTGCCAGCAGTAGGGGGGAGGGCCCCTACGAGCAGTACTTC. This sequence joins TRBV6-5 and TRBJ2-7; maybe TRBD2 (7 bases). The CDR3 is 14 residues long. The V and J ends lost 5 bases and 2 bases respectively, with 13 bases between them. Germline CDR1 reads MNHEY; CDR2 reads SVGAGI.

V and J are TRBV19 and TRBJ2-2; D gene uncertain. This CDR3 region has 15 residues. V shed 4 bases and J shed 2 bases, with 11 bases lying between them. Germline lookup yields CDR1 LNHDA and CDR2 SQIVND (reference sequence). Here the CDR3 DNA reads TGTGCCAGTAGTAAACCGGGCCATAACACCGGGGAGCTGTTTTTT. Translation: CASSKPGHNTGELFF.

V usage is TRBV2 and J usage is TRBJ1-2; D unresolved. This CDR3 is built from 12 residues. Germline CDR1 SNHLY, CDR2 FYNNEI. V lost 3 bases, J lost 5 bases, and 7 bases lay in between. The CDR3 region has the DNA TGTGCCAGCAGTGAGGCTGCATATGGCTACACCTTC. This translates into CASSEAAYGYTF. Full variable domain (outside the CDR3, taken from reference TRBV2 and TRBJ1-2): EPEVTQTPSHQVTQMGQEVILRCVPISNHLYFYWYRQILGQKVEFLVSFYNNEISEKSEIFDDQFSVERPDGSNFTLKIRSTKLEDSAMYFCASSEAAYGYTFGSGTRLTVV.

This clone appeared a single time. The genes are TRBV7-2 and TRBJ1-6; 7 positions match TRBD1. Germline V lookup: CDR1 SGHTA, CDR2 FQGNSA. With 5 bases clipped from V and 4 bases from J, the junction kept 11 bases outside the gene matches. The CDR3 has 17 residues. The CDR3 region is CASSTRDSLLYNSPLHF. In nucleotides, the CDR3 is TGTGCCAGCAGCACCCGGGACAGTTTATTGTATAATTCACCCCTCCACTTT.

The chain links TRBV28 to TRBJ1-3; D remains ambiguous. The germline CDR1 and CDR2 sequences are MDHEN and SYDVKM. CDR3 length: 14 residues. Trimming stripped 2 bases from V and 3 bases from J, with 8 bases between. This CDR3 reads CASSLRGNGNTIYF. CDR3 nucleotides: TGTGCCAGCAGTTTACGCGGCAATGGAAACACCATATATTTT.

J is TRBJ2-3 and V is TRBV29-1, with TRBD2 matching over 14 bases. This CDR3 is 14 amino acids long. With V trimmed by 6 bases and J by 4 bases, 3 bases remained unmatched. CDR1 and CDR2 from the germline V gene are SQVTM and ANQGSEA. For the CDR3, the DNA is TGCAGCGTCGGGACTAGCGGGAGCCCAGATACGCAGTATTTT. Protein product: CSVGTSGSPDTQYF.

The rearrangement joins TRBV15 to TRBJ2-3; possible D gene TRBD2, 5 bases. The V gene lost 8 bases and the J gene lost 0 bases, with 12 bases spanning the gap. Germline V gene data show CDR1 as LNHNV and CDR2 as YYDKDF (reference sequence). This CDR3 is built from 14 residues. Here the CDR3 DNA reads TGTGCCACCGGTGGAGGCGGGAGCACAGATACGCAGTATTTT. Protein product: CATGGGGSTDTQYF.